This T cell receptor (beta chain) was identified in a study of lymphopenia after photon versus proton radiotherapy. Germline CDR1 and CDR2: GTSNPN and SVGIG (reference sequence). The CDR3 has 14 residues. The V end was cut by 4 bases, the J end by 2 bases, with 11 bases between. The assay was immunoSEQ multiplex PCR, and TCRdb's table has in-frame clones only and misses some. The sample lists around 55,000 clones, about 81% occurring once. This clone was seen once. Its antigen is unknown. Study-level findings and limits: Authors raise, but do not show, better survival with proton therapy. Proton therapy kept repertoires fairly stable, unlike photons, which gained effector/memory cells. After the lymphocyte nadir, photon-treated repertoires showed oligoclonal expansion, especially of CD8+ Temra cells.

The material sequenced was peripheral blood, taken from a patient treated with proton-based radiotherapy. The chain employs TRBV30 and TRBJ1-4; D might be TRBD1 (5 bases). This clonotype originated in a man aged 55-75 years with pancreatic cancer. The CDR3 region is CAWNRGSTNEKLFF. The CDR3 DNA reads as TGTGCCTGGAATCGGGGGTCGACTAATGAAAAACTGTTTTTT.